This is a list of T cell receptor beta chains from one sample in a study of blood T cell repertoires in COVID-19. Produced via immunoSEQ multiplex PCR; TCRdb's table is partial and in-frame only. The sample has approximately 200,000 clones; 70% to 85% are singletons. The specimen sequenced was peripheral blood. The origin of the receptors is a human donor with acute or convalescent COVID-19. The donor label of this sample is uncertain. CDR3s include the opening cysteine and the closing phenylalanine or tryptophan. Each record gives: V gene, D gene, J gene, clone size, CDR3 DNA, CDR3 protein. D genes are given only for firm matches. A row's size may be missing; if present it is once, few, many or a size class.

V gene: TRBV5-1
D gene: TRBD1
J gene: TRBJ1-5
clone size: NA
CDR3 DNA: TGCGCCAGCAGCCCGGACAGGGGCCAGCCCCAGCATTTT
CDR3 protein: CASSPDRGQPQHF

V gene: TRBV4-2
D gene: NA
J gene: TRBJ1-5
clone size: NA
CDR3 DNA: TGTGCCAGCAGCCAAATTCTCGGGGAGGGGTGGCAGCCCCAGCATTTT
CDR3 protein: CASSQILGEGWQPQHF

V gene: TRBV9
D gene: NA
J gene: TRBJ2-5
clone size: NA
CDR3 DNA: TGTGCCAGCAGCCGGGGATGGGGAGAGACCCAGTACTTC
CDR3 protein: CASSRGWGETQYF

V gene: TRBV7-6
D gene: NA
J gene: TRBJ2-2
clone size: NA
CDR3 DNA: TGTGCCAGCAGCTTACCAGGGGCTCCGAACACCGGGGAGCTGTTTTTT
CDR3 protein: CASSLPGAPNTGELFF

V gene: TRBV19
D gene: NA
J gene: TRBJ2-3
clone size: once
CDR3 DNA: TGTGCCAGTAGTGACCTTAGCCGCACAGATACGCAGTATTTT
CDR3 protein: CASSDLSRTDTQYF

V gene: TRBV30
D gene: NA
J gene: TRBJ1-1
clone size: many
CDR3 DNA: TGTGCCTTGAACCCGCAGGGCTCCCGACTCCTCACTGAAGCTTTCTTT
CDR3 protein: CALNPQGSRLLTEAFF

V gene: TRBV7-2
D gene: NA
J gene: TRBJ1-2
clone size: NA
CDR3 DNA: TGTGCCAGCAGCCCCCGTGCGGGGGCAAACTATGGCTACACCTTC
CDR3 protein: CASSPRAGANYGYTF

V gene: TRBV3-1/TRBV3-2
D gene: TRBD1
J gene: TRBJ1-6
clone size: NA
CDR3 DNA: TGTGCCAGCAGCCAGGACAGGGGGGGCAATTCACCCCTCCACTTT
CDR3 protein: CASSQDRGGNSPLHF

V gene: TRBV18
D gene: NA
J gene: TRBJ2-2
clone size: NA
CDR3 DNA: TGTGCCAGCTCACCGGACACGAACACCGGGGAGCTGTTTTTT
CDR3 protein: CASSPDTNTGELFF

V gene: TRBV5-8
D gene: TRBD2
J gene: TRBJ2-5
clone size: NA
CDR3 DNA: TGTGCCAGCAGCCAAAGCGGGAGGGCCCGGGAGACCCAGTACTTC
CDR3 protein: CASSQSGRARETQYF

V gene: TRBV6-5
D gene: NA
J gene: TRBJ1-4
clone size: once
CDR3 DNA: TGTGCCAGCAGTCCGGAGGGCGCAACTAATGAAAAACTGTTTTTT
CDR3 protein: CASSPEGATNEKLFF

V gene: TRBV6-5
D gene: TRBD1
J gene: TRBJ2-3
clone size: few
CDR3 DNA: TGTGCCAGCAGTCTACAGGGGGCATTCACAGATACGCAGTATTTT
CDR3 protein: CASSLQGAFTDTQYF

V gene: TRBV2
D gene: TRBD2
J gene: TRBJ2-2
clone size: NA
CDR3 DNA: TGTGCCAGCAGTGAACATCCCCTAGCGGGAGCCTTAGGGGGCACCGGGGAGCTGTTTTTT
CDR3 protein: CASSEHPLAGALGGTGELFF

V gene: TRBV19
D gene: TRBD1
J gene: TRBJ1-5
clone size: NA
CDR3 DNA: TGTGCCAGTACCTGGGACAGTACCGTTCTGCCCCAGCATTTT
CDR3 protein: CASTWDSTVLPQHF

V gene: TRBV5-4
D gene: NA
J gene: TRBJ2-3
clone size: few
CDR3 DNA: TGTGCCAGCAGCTTGCCCGGCACAGATACGCAGTATTTT
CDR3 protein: CASSLPGTDTQYF

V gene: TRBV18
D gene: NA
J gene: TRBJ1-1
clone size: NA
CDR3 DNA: TGTGCCAGCTCACAAGACACAGACGCTGAAGCTTTCTTT
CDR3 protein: CASSQDTDAEAFF

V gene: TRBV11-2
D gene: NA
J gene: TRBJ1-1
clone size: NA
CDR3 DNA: TGTGCCAGCAGACCAACAGCTAACACTGAAGCTTTCTTT
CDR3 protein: CASRPTANTEAFF

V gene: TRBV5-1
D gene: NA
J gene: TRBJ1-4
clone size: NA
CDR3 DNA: TGCGCCAGCAGCTTCCTTGCAACTAATGAAAAACTGTTTTTT
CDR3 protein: CASSFLATNEKLFF

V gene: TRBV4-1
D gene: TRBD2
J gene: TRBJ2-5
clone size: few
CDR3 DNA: TGCGCCAGCAGCCGAACCGAGCGGGAGCAAGAGACCCAGTACTTC
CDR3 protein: CASSRTEREQETQYF

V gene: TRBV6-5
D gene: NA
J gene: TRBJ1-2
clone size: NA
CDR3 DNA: TGTGCCAGCAGTTACTCGAATGGGGGCGCTTATGGCTACACCTTC
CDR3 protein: CASSYSNGGAYGYTF

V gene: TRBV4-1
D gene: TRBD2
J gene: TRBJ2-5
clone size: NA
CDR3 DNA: TGCGCCAGCAGCCACCCCCGGGGAGCGGGAGGCCCCCTCCGACAAGAGACCCAGTACTTC
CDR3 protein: CASSHPRGAGGPLRQETQYF

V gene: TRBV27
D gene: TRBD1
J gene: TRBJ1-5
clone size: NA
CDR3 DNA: TGTGCCAGCAGCTTAGGGGACAGGGGGCGCGGAAACAATCAGCCCCAGCATTTT
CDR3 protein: CASSLGDRGRGNNQPQHF

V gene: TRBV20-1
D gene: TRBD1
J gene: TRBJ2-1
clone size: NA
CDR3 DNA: TGCAGTGCTAGTCCGACAGGGGTAGGAAAGGATGAGCAGTTCTTC
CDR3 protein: CSASPTGVGKDEQFF

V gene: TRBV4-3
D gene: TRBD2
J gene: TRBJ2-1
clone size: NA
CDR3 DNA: TGCGCCAGCAGCCAAGGACTAGCGGGAGTGCTAAAGTTCTTC
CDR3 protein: CASSQGLAGVLKFF